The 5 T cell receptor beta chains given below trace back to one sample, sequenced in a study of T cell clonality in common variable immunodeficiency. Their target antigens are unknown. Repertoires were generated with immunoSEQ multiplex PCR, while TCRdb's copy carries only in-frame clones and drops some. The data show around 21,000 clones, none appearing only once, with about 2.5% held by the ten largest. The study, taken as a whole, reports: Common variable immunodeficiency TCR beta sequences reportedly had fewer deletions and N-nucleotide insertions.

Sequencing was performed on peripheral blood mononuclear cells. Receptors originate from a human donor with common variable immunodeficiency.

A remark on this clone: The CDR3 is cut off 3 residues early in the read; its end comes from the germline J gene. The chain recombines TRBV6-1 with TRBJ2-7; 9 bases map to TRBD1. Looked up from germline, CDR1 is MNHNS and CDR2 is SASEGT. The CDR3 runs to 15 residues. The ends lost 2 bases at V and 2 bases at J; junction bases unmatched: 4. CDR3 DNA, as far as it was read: TGTGCCAGCAGTGAATCAGGGACAGGGACCTACGAG. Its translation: CASSESGTGTYE. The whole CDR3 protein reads CASSESGTGTYEQYF.

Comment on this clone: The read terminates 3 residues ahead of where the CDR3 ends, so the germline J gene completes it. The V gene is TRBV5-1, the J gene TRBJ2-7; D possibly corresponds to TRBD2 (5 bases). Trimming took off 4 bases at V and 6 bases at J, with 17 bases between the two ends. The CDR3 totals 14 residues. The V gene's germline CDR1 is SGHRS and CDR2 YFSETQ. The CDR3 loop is CASSLGSRTSEQYF. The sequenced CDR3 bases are TGCGCCAGCAGCCTGGGATCTAGAACTAGCGAG.

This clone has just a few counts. Incomplete CDR3 DNA: TGTGCCAGCAGCTTAGGGGCGCAGCCC. Its translation is CASSLGAQP. The entire CDR3 protein reads CASSLGAQPQHF. This chain links TRBV7-2 with TRBJ1-5, with unresolved D. The CDR3 end is not reached by the read, which stops 3 residues before it; the germline J gene fills it in. V was pared by 1 base and J by 7 bases, with 5 bases between. The CDR3 extends over 12 amino acids. CDR1 is SGHTA, CDR2 FQGNSA, per germline.

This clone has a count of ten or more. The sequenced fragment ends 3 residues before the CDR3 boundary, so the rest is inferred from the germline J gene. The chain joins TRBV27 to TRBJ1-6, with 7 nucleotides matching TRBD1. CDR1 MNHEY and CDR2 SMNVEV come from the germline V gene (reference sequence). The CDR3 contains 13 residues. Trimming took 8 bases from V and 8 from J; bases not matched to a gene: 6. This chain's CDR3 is CASSGQPHSPLHF. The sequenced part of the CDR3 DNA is TGTGCCAGCTCGGGACAGCCTCATTCACCC.

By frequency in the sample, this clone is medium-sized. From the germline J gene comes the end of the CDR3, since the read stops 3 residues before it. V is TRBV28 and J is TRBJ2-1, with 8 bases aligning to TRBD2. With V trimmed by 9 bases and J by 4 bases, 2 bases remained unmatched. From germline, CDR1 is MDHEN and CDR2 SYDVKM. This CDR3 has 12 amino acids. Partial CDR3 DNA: TGTGCCAGTTTAGCGGGGTACAATGAG. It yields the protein CASLAGYNE. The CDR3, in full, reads CASLAGYNEQFF.